Presented here are 27 T cell receptor beta chains from one specimen sequenced in a study of shared clonotypes between healthy human individuals. Data came from immunoSEQ multiplex PCR; TCRdb stores just in-frame clones and leaves some out. The sample shows more than 450,000 clones, 75% to 85% of them seen only once. Source material: PBMCs. The receptors stem from a woman in her forties in good health. Some clones in this sample may be carry-over from other donors' samples.

The chain links TRBV7-9 to TRBJ2-2, with 9 bases aligning to TRBD2. This CDR3 contains 18 residues. CDR1 is SEHNR, CDR2 FQNEAQ, per germline (reference sequence). The J segment lost 3 bases and the V segment lost 1 base, leaving 9 bases of the junction unmatched. The CDR3 is CASSLVTASGNYTGELFF. CDR3 DNA: TGTGCCAGCAGCTTAGTAACGGCTAGCGGGAATTACACCGGGGAGCTGTTTTTT.

The rearrangement joins TRBV5-1 to TRBJ2-7, with unresolved D. Germline values: CDR1 SGHRS, CDR2 YFSETQ. Trimming pared 0 bases from V and 2 bases from J, leaving 6 bases between. CDR3 length: 13 residues. The CDR3 is CASSLDSTYEQYF. The CDR3 DNA follows: TGCGCCAGCAGCTTGGACAGTACCTACGAGCAGTACTTC.

The V gene is TRBV28, the J gene TRBJ1-4; possible D gene TRBD1, 6 bases. The CDR3 consists of 16 residues. V lost 2 bases and J 5 bases, leaving 15 bases between the germline ends. Germline-derived CDR1 and CDR2 are MDHEN and SYDVKM. CDR3 region: CASSLQGPGLNEKLFF. The DNA for the CDR3 is TGTGCCAGCAGTTTACAGGGGCCAGGACTAAATGAAAAACTGTTTTTT.

The genes are TRBV6-1 and TRBJ2-1; D gene ambiguous. CDR1 is MNHNS, CDR2 SASEGT, per germline. CDR3 length: 14 amino acids. The ends were cut back, 7 bases at V and 4 bases at J, with 14 bases in the middle. In DNA form, the CDR3 reads TGTGCCAGCACTTTAGAGGCGGTGTACAATGAGCAGTTCTTC. Its translation: CASTLEAVYNEQFF.

In DNA, the CDR3 is TGTGCCAGCAGCTCCGGAGGATTAGCGGGACACCTTAGCTACGAGCAGTACTTC. This codes for CASSSGGLAGHLSYEQYF. The chain links TRBV5-4 to TRBJ2-7; the match to TRBD2 covers 8 bases. V lost 3 bases and J lost 3; bases outside the gene matches: 17. The CDR3 is made up of 18 amino acids. CDR1 and CDR2 from the germline V gene are SGHNT and YYREEE (reference sequence).

This clone was seen more than once but under ten times. The chain carries TRBV7-9 and TRBJ1-2; D is uncertain. The V and J ends lost 1 base and 6 bases respectively, with 9 bases between them. This CDR3 is built from 13 residues. Germline-derived CDR1 and CDR2 are SEHNR and FQNEAQ (reference sequence). The CDR3 here is CASSLGVSDGYTF. As DNA, the CDR3 is TGTGCCAGCAGCTTAGGGGTTTCGGATGGCTACACCTTC. The whole variable domain, remainder taken from reference TRBV7-9 and TRBJ1-2, is DTGVSQNPRHKITKRGQNVTFRCDPISEHNRLYWYRQTLGQGPEFLTYFQNEAQLEKSRLLSDRFSAERPKGSFSTLEIQRTEQGDSAMYLCASSLGVSDGYTFGSGTRLTVV.

V is TRBV11-2 and J is TRBJ2-7, with 9 bases aligning to TRBD2. Per the germline V gene, CDR1 is SGHAT and CDR2 is FQNNGV. Trimming cost V 5 bases and J 6 bases; bases outside gene matches: 11. The CDR3 is made up of 15 amino acids. The CDR3 here is CASSPPPGLASEQYF. CDR3 DNA: TGTGCCAGCAGCCCCCCCCCGGGACTAGCTTCCGAGCAGTACTTC.

The rearrangement uses TRBV5-1 and TRBJ2-1; 9 bases are a match to TRBD2. The CDR3 consists of 15 residues. The V gene end was trimmed by 4 bases and the J gene end by 5 bases; junction bases not matched to a gene: 7. Germline V gene data show CDR1 as SGHRS and CDR2 as YFSETQ. CDR3 sequence: CASSLGLARNNEQFF. For the CDR3, the DNA is TGCGCCAGCAGCCTAGGACTAGCGAGAAACAATGAGCAGTTCTTC.

V and J are TRBV19 and TRBJ1-6; D might be TRBD1 (6 bases). Trimming cost V 6 bases and J 7 bases, with 16 bases left between them. The CDR3 loop spans 15 amino acids. Germline V gene sequence: CDR1 LNHDA, CDR2 SQIVND (reference sequence). CDR3: CASRGAERTNSPLHF. The CDR3 DNA reads as TGTGCCAGTAGGGGGGCAGAGCGGACGAATTCACCCCTCCACTTT.

The CDR3 nucleotides are TGTGCCAGCAGTTTATCTAGCGGGAGCCCTCGGCAGTACTTC. This sequence encodes CASSLSSGSPRQYF. The V and J genes are TRBV28 and TRBJ2-7; 10 nucleotides line up with TRBD2. Germline V lookup: CDR1 MDHEN, CDR2 SYDVKM. The CDR3 runs 14 residues. Trimming took 1 base from V and 9 from J; bases not matched to a gene: 6.

V is TRBV28 and J is TRBJ1-1, with D hard to call. Per the germline V gene, CDR1 is MDHEN and CDR2 is SYDVKM. V lost 6 bases and J lost 4, with 15 bases in between. The CDR3 has 14 residues. CDR3 sequence: CASRPGPGTTEAFF. For the CDR3, the DNA is TGTGCCAGCAGGCCCGGTCCGGGAACCACTGAAGCTTTCTTT.

The V call is TRBV6-1, the J call TRBJ1-4, with 8 nucleotides matching TRBD1. This CDR3 has 14 residues. Per the germline V gene, CDR1 is MNHNS and CDR2 is SASEGT. V lost 4 bases and J lost 4; bases outside the gene matches: 2. CDR3 in DNA: TGTGCCAGCAGTGCTGACAGGGGTAATGAAAAACTGTTTTTT. Protein: CASSADRGNEKLFF.

The chain has TRBV4-2 and TRBJ2-7; D may be TRBD2 (6 bases). The germline gives CDR1 LGHNA, CDR2 YNFKEQ. The V and J ends lost 3 bases and 0 bases respectively, with 15 bases between them. The CDR3 is 16 residues long. CDR3 amino acids: CASSHRPAGSSYEQYF. CDR3 sequence (DNA): TGTGCCAGCAGCCACCGTCCAGCGGGTAGCTCCTACGAGCAGTACTTC.

This clone was counted a single time. This chain connects TRBV7-2 to TRBJ2-5, with no clear D. Trimming cost V 1 base and J 4 bases, with 16 bases left between them. The germline gives CDR1 SGHTA, CDR2 FQGNSA. This CDR3 region has 16 residues. CDR3 nucleotides: TGTGCCAGCAGCTTAGTGACCGGGCTAAATTCAGAGACCCAGTACTTC. Translating it yields CASSLVTGLNSETQYF.

This chain uses TRBV6-5 with TRBJ2-1, with D uncertain. Germline CDR1 and CDR2: MNHEY and SVGAGI. This CDR3 is built from 11 residues. V was shortened by 5 bases and J by 8 bases, with 7 bases between the two germline ends. In nucleotides, the CDR3 is TGTGCCAGCAGTCGTAGCCATGAGCAGTTCTTC. Amino acids: CASSRSHEQFF.

In DNA, the CDR3 is TGTGCCAGTCTGATGGGAGGGGGCGCGGGAGGCTACACCTTC. Encoded protein: CASLMGGGAGGYTF. V and J are TRBV28 and TRBJ1-2; 7 bases are shared with TRBD1. The trim removed 9 bases at V and 8 bases at J, leaving 15 bases unmatched. The CDR3 has 14 residues. Germline lookup yields CDR1 MDHEN and CDR2 SYDVKM.

This clone was picked up a small number of times. The CDR3 sequence: CASRYGQGGDEQYF. In DNA form, the CDR3 reads TGTGCCAGCAGATATGGACAGGGAGGCGACGAGCAGTACTTC. The rearrangement joins TRBV6-1 to TRBJ2-7; 8 positions match TRBD1. V lost 6 bases and J lost 5; bases outside the gene matches: 9. The germline CDR1 and CDR2 sequences are MNHNS and SASEGT. CDR3 length: 14 residues.

The genes are TRBV9 and TRBJ2-1; 13 nucleotides align to TRBD2. Per the germline V gene, CDR1 is SGDLS and CDR2 is YYNGEE. The CDR3 is 17 amino acids. J was trimmed by 5 bases and V by 3 bases; bases with no gene match: 8. CDR3 region: CASSATKLAGGDNEQFF. The CDR3 DNA follows: TGTGCCAGCAGCGCAACGAAACTAGCGGGAGGGGACAATGAGCAGTTCTTC. The full variable domain, its missing parts supplied by reference TRBV9 and TRBJ2-1, is DSGVTQTPKHLITATGQRVTLRCSPRSGDLSVYWYQQSLDQGLQFLIQYYNGEERAKGNILERFSAQQFPDLHSELNLSSLELGDSALYFCASSATKLAGGDNEQFFGPGTRLTVL.

This rearrangement joins TRBV6-1 to TRBJ1-1, with D perhaps matching TRBD1 (5 bases). This CDR3 has 13 amino acids. Trimming took 5 bases from V and 6 from J, leaving 13 bases between them. Germline-derived CDR1 and CDR2 are MNHNS and SASEGT. CDR3 in amino acids: CASSRDSGAEAFF. Here the CDR3 DNA reads TGTGCCAGCAGTCGCGACAGCGGCGCTGAAGCTTTCTTT.

The V call is TRBV6-6, the J call TRBJ2-5, with a possible D match to TRBD2 (5 bases). This CDR3 contains 14 residues. Germline V CDR1 and CDR2: MNHNY, SVGAGI (reference sequence). Trimming removed 9 bases from V and 1 base from J, with 15 bases in between. This CDR3 reads CASRSGGSQETQYF. The CDR3 DNA reads as TGTGCCAGTAGATCGGGTGGGAGCCAAGAGACCCAGTACTTC.

V and J are TRBV7-2 and TRBJ1-5; no clear D. V was clipped by 2 bases and J by 0 bases, with 2 bases between them. The CDR3 consists of 13 residues. Per the germline V gene, CDR1 is SGHTA and CDR2 is FQGNSA. The chain's CDR3 is CASSLSSNQPQHF. CDR3 coding DNA: TGTGCCAGCAGCTTATCTAGCAATCAGCCCCAGCATTTT. The full variable domain, with the rest looked up from reference TRBV7-2 and TRBJ1-5, is GAGVSQSPSNKVTEKGKDVELRCDPISGHTALYWYRQSLGQGLEFLIYFQGNSAPDKSGLPSDRFSAERTGGSVSTLTIQRTQQEDSAVYLCASSLSSNQPQHFGDGTRLSIL.

This chain links TRBV19 with TRBJ2-2; no clear D. From germline, CDR1 is LNHDA and CDR2 SQIVND (reference sequence). The CDR3 has 15 amino acids. V was pared by 3 bases and J by 6 bases, with 14 bases between. In DNA, the CDR3 is TGTGCCAGTAGTATTTGGTCCCAAGTAGCCGGGGAGCTGTTTTTT. Protein product: CASSIWSQVAGELFF.

The J gene is TRBJ2-3, the V gene TRBV6-4; 8 nucleotides line up with TRBD1. Germline assignment: CDR1 MRHNA and CDR2 SNTAGT. This CDR3 contains 15 residues. V lost 2 bases, J lost 0 bases, and 1 base stayed unmatched. The CDR3 DNA is TGTGCCAGCAGTGACGGGACAGGTAGCACAGATACGCAGTATTTT. Its protein is CASSDGTGSTDTQYF.

The table lists this clone with a count of one. The V call is TRBV7-2, the J call TRBJ1-1; a weak D match, TRBD1 (6 bases). V gave up 0 bases and J gave up 6 bases, with 14 bases separating them. Looked up from germline, CDR1 is SGHTA and CDR2 is FQGNSA. CDR3 length equals 15 residues. CDR3 amino acids: CASSLAAGATAEAFF. The DNA for the CDR3 is TGTGCCAGCAGCTTAGCCGCGGGGGCAACGGCTGAAGCTTTCTTT.

This chain joins TRBV28 and TRBJ1-5, with D perhaps matching TRBD1 (6 bases). The CDR3 sequence is 16 residues long. V gave up 3 bases and J gave up 5 bases, with 17 bases separating them. The germline V gene encodes CDR1 MDHEN and CDR2 SYDVKM. CDR3: CASSFGPGGLDQPQHF. In DNA form, the CDR3 reads TGTGCCAGCAGTTTCGGGCCGGGGGGGCTGGATCAGCCCCAGCATTTT.

The rearrangement links TRBV6-4 to TRBJ2-1, with D perhaps TRBD2 (6 bases). Trimming took 3 bases from V and 2 from J, leaving 11 bases between them. The CDR3 has 15 residues. The V gene's germline CDR1 is MRHNA and CDR2 SNTAGT. The CDR3 sequence is CASSEGAGPYNEQFF. The CDR3 DNA reads as TGTGCCAGCAGTGAAGGAGCGGGCCCCTACAATGAGCAGTTCTTC.

Regarding this clone: This may be a read error, as it is one base from a much larger clone. This specimen includes other DNA sequences encoding the same CDR3. The chain uses TRBV28 and TRBJ2-7, with TRBD1 matching over 10 bases. Germline V gene sequence: CDR1 MDHEN, CDR2 SYDVKM. The CDR3 runs to 16 residues. DNA for the CDR3: TGTGCCAGCAGGAGACCGGGACAGGGGACTTCCTACGAGCAGTACTTT. Its translation is CASRRPGQGTSYEQYF.